This T cell receptor beta chain emerged from a study of T cells in Graves' hyperthyroidism and ophthalmopathy. This clonotype was observed at least ten times. Its matching antigen is unknown. The study excluded patients with uncontrolled infection, other autoimmune disease, pregnancy or lactation. Amplified regions were TCR beta CDR3 sequences from RNA transcripts. RT-PCR in the first round (using the HTBI primer set) targeted the TCR CDR3. Using its own MiXCR run on the multiplex PCR reads, TCRdb lists one record per CDR3 protein. Of 800,000 or so distinct CDR3 sequences listed, 38% are singletons. General study points: Prediction of ophthalmopathy progression came a median approximately 7 months pre-onset. From stable hyperthyroidism, ophthalmopathy was separated by a 13 V-J model. Among clonotypes expanded in thyroid above 0.001, most were also found in blood.

V was pared by 1 base and J by 5 bases, with 12 bases between. The CDR3 sequence is 14 residues long. CDR1 SGDLS and CDR2 YYNGEE come from the germline V gene. The sequence derives from a young man with Graves' hyperthyroidism. Sequencing used blood. The rearrangement uses TRBV9 and TRBJ1-1, with D possibly TRBD1 on 5 matching bases. CDR3 sequence (DNA): TGTGCCAGCAGCGTACAGGGTTCTGAGACTGAAGCTTTCTTT. Its protein product is CASSVQGSETEAFF.